The 4 T cell receptor beta chains in this list originate from one sample, sequenced in a study of shared clonotypes between healthy human individuals. The naive CD8 fraction comprised CD45RO-negative cells positively selected for CCR7 and excluded terminally differentiated effector memory CD45RA+ cells. TCRdb's copy holds only in-frame clones and misses some; the assay was immunoSEQ multiplex PCR. The repertoire consists of about 2.1 million clones, with 85% to 95% occurring once and the leading ten covering more than 1.5%. Sequencing was done on a sample of naive CD8+ T cells from PBMCs. The origin of the receptors is a man younger than 35 in good health. Some clones in this sample may be carry-over from other donors' samples.

The J gene is TRBJ2-1, the V gene TRBV6-5; D may be TRBD2 (5 bases). Between the trimmed V and J ends, which lost 5 bases and 0 bases, there was a span of 11 bases. In germline, CDR1 is MNHEY, CDR2 SVGAGI. This CDR3 is 15 amino acids long. The CDR3 protein is CASSPGLGSYNEQFF. The CDR3, as DNA: TGTGCCAGCAGTCCAGGACTGGGCTCCTACAATGAGCAGTTCTTC.

The rearrangement links TRBV5-3 to TRBJ2-1, with TRBD2 matching 7 bases. TRBV5-3 is an ORF, with its function uncertain. Trimming took 3 bases from V and 0 from J; bases not matched to a gene: 12. The CDR3 spans 18 residues. The DNA of the CDR3 is TGTGCCAGAAGCTCGGACTGTGCGGGAGCGAGCTCCTACAATGAGCAGTTCTTC. Translating it yields CARSSDCAGASSYNEQFF.

V is TRBV27 and J is TRBJ1-1, with TRBD1 as a possible D gene (5 bases). The CDR3 is 13 amino acids. V was cut by 3 bases and J by 5 bases, with 10 bases left in between. The germline V gene has CDR1 MNHEY and CDR2 SMNVEV (reference sequence). In nucleotides, the CDR3 is TGTGCCAGCAGTTTGTCGGGGGAAACTGAAGCTTTCTTT. This encodes CASSLSGETEAFF.

The chain employs TRBV10-1 and TRBJ2-2; TRBD1 might be the D (6 bases). CDR1 and CDR2 from the germline V gene are WNHNN and SYGVQD (reference sequence). V dropped 6 bases and J dropped 0 bases, with 11 bases sitting between them. The length of the CDR3 is 15 residues. DNA of the CDR3: TGCGCCAGCAGAGACGGGACATCGAACACCGGGGAGCTGTTTTTT. Translation gives CASRDGTSNTGELFF.